This note documents a single T cell receptor (beta chain) sequence. While infection was still active, Seattle patients were enrolled and then followed longitudinally. This entry is derived from a study of blood T cell repertoires in COVID-19. About the study: Samples taken during acute and convalescent COVID-19 were collected in the United States, Italy and Spain. Nucleic acid was either cDNA or gDNA, and it came from T cells, B-cell-depleted T cells, or PBMCs.

In the source study's methods: Nucleated cell number was recorded as an estimate derived from reference gene primer amplification. Generated by immunoSEQ multiplex PCR, the TCRdb table keeps only in-frame clones and is missing some. That table supplies the V and J calls and clone size; D and trimming were determined from the DNA. The sample includes 150,000 to 200,000 clones, roughly four fifths of them seen just once. V was trimmed by 6 bases and J by 2 bases, leaving 17 bases between them. The CDR3 is 15 amino acids. Germline V gene lookup returns CDR1 MNHEY and CDR2 SVGAGI. Sequenced input: peripheral blood. This clonotype was obtained from a woman between 70 and 85 years old with COVID-19, enrolled during active disease. The chain employs TRBV6-5 and TRBJ2-7; unclear D gene. The CDR3 DNA is TGTGCCAGCAGGGATGCTAGGAGTACACCCTACGAGCAGTACTTC. This translates into CASRDARSTPYEQYF.